Each of the 13 T cell receptor beta chains below was sequenced from the same sample in a study of cytomegalovirus exposure and HLA in healthy donors. PCR was performed using 60 Vbeta and 13 Jbeta primers. The protocol was immunoSEQ multiplex PCR, while the TCRdb copy is restricted to in-frame clones and leaves out a portion. The sample consists of 200,000 or so clones, approximately 80% of them appearing once. The sequencing sample was made of PBMCs. Receptors originate from a woman aged 25-40 years in good health and CMV-seropositive.

The chain employs TRBV9 and TRBJ2-2; 11 nucleotides align to TRBD2. With V trimmed by 0 bases and J by 1 base, 5 bases remained unmatched. This CDR3 spans 18 amino acids. Germline values: CDR1 SGDLS, CDR2 YYNGEE. The CDR3 loop is CASSVAATSGVNTGELFF. CDR3 DNA: TGTGCCAGCAGCGTAGCTGCGACTAGCGGGGTGAACACCGGGGAGCTGTTTTTT.

The chain links TRBV9 to TRBJ1-2, with no clear D. Trimming cost V 3 bases and J 8 bases, with 20 bases left between them. CDR1 is SGDLS, CDR2 YYNGEE, per germline. The CDR3 length is 15 residues. CDR3 region: CASSAPRGVGRGYTF. CDR3 nucleotides: TGTGCCAGCAGCGCCCCCCGGGGAGTCGGAAGAGGCTACACCTTC.

The CDR3 loop is CASSRATGAVSGNTIYF. CDR3 in DNA: TGTGCCAGCAGCCGAGCGACAGGGGCCGTCTCTGGAAACACCATATATTTT. V gene TRBV13 combines with J gene TRBJ1-3; 8 nucleotides match TRBD1. The CDR3 covers 17 residues. V shed 5 bases and J 0 bases; nucleotides not matched to a gene: 9. Germline CDR1 is PRHDT and CDR2 is FYEKMQ (reference sequence).

The chain carries TRBV14 and TRBJ1-2; 7 bases align to TRBD1. Germline CDR1 is SGHDN and CDR2 is FVKESK. CDR3 length: 15 residues. J lost 8 bases, V lost 1 base, and 10 bases had no gene match. The CDR3, as DNA: TGTGCCAGCAGCCAAGTAGGAGACGACAGGGTCGGCTACACCTTC. This translates into CASSQVGDDRVGYTF.

This clone was detected once. The J gene is TRBJ2-7, the V gene TRBV4-1; 11 positions agree with TRBD2. The CDR3 contains 17 residues. The ends lost 0 bases at V and 2 bases at J; junction bases unmatched: 6. Germline-derived CDR1 and CDR2 are MGHRA and YSYEKL. The chain's CDR3 is CASSQDPGLAGAYEQYF. CDR3 in DNA: TGCGCCAGCAGCCAAGATCCTGGACTAGCGGGCGCCTACGAGCAGTACTTC.

The chain joins TRBV5-5 to TRBJ1-6; 8 bases fit TRBD1. V was pared by 0 bases and J by 13 bases, with 9 bases of the junction left unmatched. The CDR3 spans 15 residues. Germline V lookup: CDR1 SGHKS, CDR2 YYEKEE (reference sequence). The CDR3 protein is CASSLDWTGYTPLHF. CDR3 nucleotides: TGTGCCAGCAGCTTGGATTGGACAGGGTATACGCCCCTCCACTTT.

The chain uses TRBV9 and TRBJ2-5; D possibly corresponds to TRBD1 (6 bases). The CDR3 sequence is 15 residues long. The V gene lost 0 bases and the J gene lost 7 bases, with 16 bases spanning the gap. CDR1 is SGDLS, CDR2 YYNGEE, per germline. CDR3 DNA sequence: TGTGCCAGCAGCGTAGGGCAGGGGCGTTGGGGGACCCAGTACTTC. This gives the protein CASSVGQGRWGTQYF.

This clone is medium-sized (0.01 to 0.1%). The chain recombines TRBV25-1 with TRBJ1-4; D not resolved. The V gene lost 2 bases and the J gene lost 8 bases, with 3 bases spanning the gap. Germline V lookup: CDR1 MGHDK, CDR2 SYGVNS. The CDR3 is made up of 11 amino acids. CDR3 DNA: TGTGCCAGCAGTGAACAGGAAAAACTGTTTTTT. Translating it yields CASSEQEKLFF. Combining the CDR3 with reference TRBV25-1 and TRBJ1-4 gives the whole variable domain EADIYQTPRYLVIGTGKKITLECSQTMGHDKMYWYQQDPGMELHLIHYSYGVNSTEKGDLSSESTVSRIRTEHFPLTLESARPSHTSQYLCASSEQEKLFFGSGTQLSVL.

The J gene is TRBJ2-3, the V gene TRBV4-2; 8 bases align to TRBD2. This CDR3 comprises 16 residues. J was trimmed by 6 bases and V by 1 base; bases with no gene match: 9. The V gene's germline CDR1 is LGHNA and CDR2 YNFKEQ. The CDR3 sequence is CASSQGVREGRDTQYF. The CDR3 DNA is TGTGCCAGCAGCCAAGGGGTACGGGAGGGCAGGGATACGCAGTATTTT.

The chain carries TRBV4-3 and TRBJ2-7; possible D gene TRBD2, 6 bases. The V gene lost 1 base and the J gene lost 0 bases, with 16 bases spanning the gap. This CDR3 is built from 17 residues. Germline V lookup: CDR1 LGHNA, CDR2 YSLEER. Here the CDR3 reads CASSQVRDFNSSYEQYF. CDR3 nucleotide sequence: TGCGCCAGCAGCCAAGTTCGGGACTTCAATAGCTCCTACGAGCAGTACTTC.

A few counts support this clone. The rearrangement links TRBV18 to TRBJ2-5; TRBD1 is a possible D gene (6 bases). Germline V gene data show CDR1 as KGHSH and CDR2 as LQKENI. The CDR3 consists of 13 residues. V lost 6 bases and J 5 bases, leaving 13 bases between the germline ends. The CDR3 region is CASSLDQGETQYF. CDR3 bases: TGTGCCAGCTCGCTAGATCAGGGGGAGACCCAGTACTTC.

The chain combines TRBV5-4 with TRBJ2-7, with 9 bases aligning to TRBD2. Losses at the gene ends were 3 bases for V and 3 bases for J; bases not matched to a gene: 7. This CDR3 comprises 15 residues. Germline CDR1 and CDR2: SGHNT and YYREEE (reference sequence). This CDR3 reads CASSSLFSGSYEQYF. CDR3 DNA: TGTGCCAGCAGCTCACTGTTTAGCGGGAGCTACGAGCAGTACTTC.

The genes are TRBV6-1 and TRBJ1-2; the D is unclear. V lost 2 bases, J lost 3 bases, and 16 bases lay in between. The CDR3 has 16 residues. Germline V gene data show CDR1 as MNHNS and CDR2 as SASEGT. The CDR3 DNA sequence: TGTGCCAGCAGTGAACAGAGGCGTCAGAAGTACTATGGCTACACCTTC. This translates into CASSEQRRQKYYGYTF.